The T cell receptor (beta chain) under discussion was sequenced for a study of blood T cells in healthy people across ages. Study-level results: Roughly linear declines in TCR beta diversity per million T cells occurred with age.

This CDR3 contains 16 residues. The ends lost 2 bases at V and 6 bases at J; junction bases unmatched: 10. The germline gives CDR1 MNHEY, CDR2 SMNVEV (reference sequence). A J-beta primer mix and a sample-barcoded 5' primer were used in a second PCR of about 6 to 12 cycles. TCRdb redid the calling of the 5' RACE reads with MiXCR, one entry per CDR3 protein. The sample includes about 1 million distinct CDR3 sequences, over 35% seen only once; the top ten take approximately 19%. Comments on this clonotype: Its antigen is unidentified.

V gene TRBV27 combines with J gene TRBJ2-1; 7 nucleotides agree with TRBD2. This TCR derives from a woman aged 55-69 years in good health. Sequenced input: blood. CDR3 residues: CASSLRGRAGINEQFF. CDR3 DNA sequence: TGTGCCAGCAGTTTAAGGGGACGAGCGGGGATCAATGAGCAGTTCTTC.